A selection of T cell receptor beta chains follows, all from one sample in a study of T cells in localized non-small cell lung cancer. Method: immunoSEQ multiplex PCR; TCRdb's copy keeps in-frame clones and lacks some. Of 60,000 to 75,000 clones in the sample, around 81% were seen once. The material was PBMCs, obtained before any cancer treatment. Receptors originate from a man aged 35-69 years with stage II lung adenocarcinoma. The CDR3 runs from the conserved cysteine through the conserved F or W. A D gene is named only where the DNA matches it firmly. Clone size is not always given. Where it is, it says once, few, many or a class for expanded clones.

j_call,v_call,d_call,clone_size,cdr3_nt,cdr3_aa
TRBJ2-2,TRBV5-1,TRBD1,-,TGCGCCAGCAGCTGGAGGGACAGGGGAGGGACCGGGGAGCTGTTTTTT,CASSWRDRGGTGELFF
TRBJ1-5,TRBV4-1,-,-,TGCGCCAGCAGCCTCCACAGGGATCAGCCCCAGCATTTT,CASSLHRDQPQHF
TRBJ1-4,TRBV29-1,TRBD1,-,TGCAGCGTTGCCGGGACAGCCGATGAAAAACTGTTTTTT,CSVAGTADEKLFF
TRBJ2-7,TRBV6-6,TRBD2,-,TGTGCCAGCAGTCGCGGTAGCGGGAGGGGCGAGCAGTACTTC,CASSRGSGRGEQYF
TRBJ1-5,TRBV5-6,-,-,TGTGCCAGCAGCTTGGGGCATAGTACGAGGAGCAATCAGCCCCAGCATTTT,CASSLGHSTRSNQPQHF
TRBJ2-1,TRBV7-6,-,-,TGTGCCAGCAGCTTTGGAAGAAGAGCCTCCTACAATGAGCAGTTCTTC,CASSFGRRASYNEQFF
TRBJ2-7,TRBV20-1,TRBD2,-,TGCAGTGCTCGGGAGGACAACGAGCAGTACTTC,CSAREDNEQYF
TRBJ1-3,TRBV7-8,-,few,TGTGCCAGCAGCTTAGAGAACGTAGCAGGAAACACCATATATTTT,CASSLENVAGNTIYF
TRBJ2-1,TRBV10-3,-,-,TGTGCCATCAGTGAGGGGCTAGCCCTAGGTGAGCAGTTCTTC,CAISEGLALGEQFF
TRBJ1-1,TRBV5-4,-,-,TGTGCCAGCAGCTTACGTGCCGGGACGACTGTGAACACTGAAGCTTTCTTT,CASSLRAGTTVNTEAFF
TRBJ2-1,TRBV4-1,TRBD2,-,TGCGCCAGCAGCCGGGGGGGACTAGCGCCCTCCTACAATGAGCAGTTCTTC,CASSRGGLAPSYNEQFF
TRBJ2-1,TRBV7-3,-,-,TGTGCCAGCAGCTTTGACTGGCTCGGAGGTGAGCAGTTCTTC,CASSFDWLGGEQFF
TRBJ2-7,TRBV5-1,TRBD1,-,TGCGCCAGCAGCTCCCTTGAGGGGGCCGACGAGCAGTACTTC,CASSSLEGADEQYF
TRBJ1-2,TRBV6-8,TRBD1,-,TGTGCCAGCAGTCCCCGACAGGGCGTTAACTATGGCTACACCTTC,CASSPRQGVNYGYTF
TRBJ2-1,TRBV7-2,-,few,TGTGCCAGCAGCCCAGCCCACAGACCGGGAGATGAGCAGTTCTTC,CASSPAHRPGDEQFF
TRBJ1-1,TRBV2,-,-,TGTGCCAGCAGAGAGGAGACTGAAGCTTTCTTT,CASREETEAFF
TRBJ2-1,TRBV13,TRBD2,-,TGTGCCAGCAGCTTAAGCGCGGGAGGTTACAATGAGCAGTTCTTC,CASSLSAGGYNEQFF